A single sample is the source of the 27 T cell receptor beta chains below, sequenced in a study of cytomegalovirus exposure and HLA in healthy donors. Vbeta (60) and Jbeta (13) primers were used in the PCR. Profiling relied on immunoSEQ multiplex PCR, and the TCRdb table lists in-frame clones only, not all of them. Here the sample spans some 110,000 clones, approximately 66% being singletons. Sequenced: PBMCs. The receptors were gathered from a woman aged 40 to 49 in good health and CMV-seropositive.

This clone was picked up a small number of times. CDR3 DNA: TGCGCCAGCGTCGGACAGGAACAGGCCGGGGAGCTGTTTTTT. Protein: CASVGQEQAGELFF. The chain couples TRBV5-1 to TRBJ2-2, with TRBD1 matching 7 bases. This CDR3 has 14 residues. J lost 6 bases, V lost 7 bases, and 9 bases had no gene match. In germline, CDR1 is SGHRS, CDR2 YFSETQ.

This chain uses TRBV29-1 with TRBJ1-2, with D hard to call. Between the trimmed V and J ends, which lost 5 bases and 2 bases, there was a span of 12 bases. The V gene's germline CDR1 is SQVTM and CDR2 ANQGSEA. This CDR3 has 13 residues. The chain's CDR3 is CSVSGEGNYGYTF. CDR3 bases: TGCAGCGTTTCCGGCGAGGGAAACTATGGCTACACCTTC.

The V gene is TRBV9, the J gene TRBJ2-5, with TRBD2 matching 11 bases. Germline-derived CDR1 and CDR2 are SGDLS and YYNGEE. The CDR3 is made up of 19 amino acids. J was trimmed by 2 bases and V by 0 bases; bases with no gene match: 12. CDR3 in amino acids: CASSVGNSGGALVQETQYF. CDR3 nucleotide sequence: TGTGCCAGCAGCGTAGGAAATAGCGGGGGGGCCTTGGTACAAGAGACCCAGTACTTC.

V is TRBV28 and J is TRBJ2-7; D remains ambiguous. Germline loops: CDR1 MDHEN, CDR2 SYDVKM. Trimming stripped 6 bases from V and 7 bases from J, with 13 bases between. CDR3 size: 12 residues. The CDR3 sequence: CASSSGPREQYF. DNA for the CDR3: TGTGCCAGCAGCTCTGGCCCCAGGGAGCAGTACTTC.

The chain uses TRBV29-1 and TRBJ2-7; D is possibly TRBD1 (5 bases). The germline V gene encodes CDR1 SQVTM and CDR2 ANQGSEA. The CDR3 covers 14 residues. Deletions cut 5 bases from V and 3 bases from J, with 17 bases between. This CDR3 is CSVFEDTEHYEQYF. The CDR3 region has the DNA TGCAGCGTTTTTGAGGACACTGAACACTACGAGCAGTACTTC.

V gene TRBV25-1 combines with J gene TRBJ2-5, with a possible D match to TRBD2 (6 bases). The CDR3 length is 13 residues. Germline-derived CDR1 and CDR2 are MGHDK and SYGVNS. The V end lost 7 bases, the J end lost 5 bases, and 14 bases lay between the germline ends. The CDR3, as DNA: TGTGCCAGCACGGGGGAGGTTTGGGAGACCCAGTACTTC. Amino acid sequence: CASTGEVWETQYF.

This clone turned up a few times. V and J are TRBV15 and TRBJ2-2, with 9 bases aligning to TRBD1. CDR1 is LNHNV and CDR2 is YYDKDF in the germline V gene (reference sequence). The V gene end was trimmed by 1 base and the J gene end by 5 bases; junction bases not matched to a gene: 2. This CDR3 has 15 amino acids. The CDR3 region is CATSRVTGGTGELFF. The DNA for the CDR3 is TGTGCCACCAGCAGAGTGACAGGGGGTACCGGGGAGCTGTTTTTT. The whole variable domain, filled in from reference TRBV15 and TRBJ2-2, reads DAMVIQNPRYQVTQFGKPVTLSCSQTLNHNVMYWYQQKSSQAPKLLFHYYDKDFNNEADTPDNFQSRRPNTSFCFLDIRSPGLGDTAMYLCATSRVTGGTGELFFGEGSRLTVL.

In this sample, this clone turned up a few times. The chain has TRBV28 and TRBJ2-5, with unresolved D. CDR3 size: 14 residues. Looked up from germline, CDR1 is MDHEN and CDR2 is SYDVKM. Trimming shortened V by 6 bases and J by 4 bases, and 15 bases separated the two germline ends. The CDR3 here is CASSPEAQGETQYF. DNA of the CDR3: TGTGCCAGCAGCCCAGAGGCCCAAGGAGAGACCCAGTACTTC.

This chain uses TRBV6-6 with TRBJ2-7, with D possibly being TRBD2 (5 bases). Trimming took 0 bases from V and 5 from J, leaving 14 bases between them. The CDR3 is made up of 15 amino acids. Germline V gene lookup returns CDR1 MNHNY and CDR2 SVGAGI (reference sequence). The CDR3 region has the DNA TGTGCCAGCAGTTACTCCCTTGAGGGTGTCCACGAGCAGTACTTC. Encoded protein: CASSYSLEGVHEQYF.

This chain connects TRBV28 to TRBJ1-5; D is possibly TRBD1 (5 bases). Germline CDR1 MDHEN, CDR2 SYDVKM. The CDR3 has 12 amino acids. V was clipped by 5 bases and J by 7 bases, with 9 bases between them. In DNA, the CDR3 is TGTGCCAGCAGTGCAGGGCTCCAGCCCCAGCATTTT. It is translated as CASSAGLQPQHF.

The chain recombines TRBV9 with TRBJ2-3; 10 bases agree with TRBD1. The CDR3 has 16 residues. With V trimmed by 1 base and J by 1 base, 3 bases remained unmatched. Germline CDR1 is SGDLS and CDR2 is YYNGEE. This CDR3 is CASSVTGTGGTDTQYF. In nucleotides, the CDR3 is TGTGCCAGCAGCGTAACCGGGACAGGGGGCACAGATACGCAGTATTTT.

The chain couples TRBV28 to TRBJ1-1; TRBD1 agrees at 8 bases. The CDR3 is 16 amino acids. The V and J ends lost 6 bases and 1 base, in that order; junction bases with no gene match: 10. CDR1 is MDHEN, CDR2 SYDVKM, per germline. The CDR3 region has the DNA TGTGCCAGCAGAGTGGACAGGGAAGAGGGGAACACTGAAGCTTTCTTT. This encodes CASRVDREEGNTEAFF.

The chain recombines TRBV18 with TRBJ1-1; D ambiguous. V shed 6 bases and J shed 11 bases, with 16 bases lying between them. CDR1 and CDR2 from the germline V gene are KGHSH and LQKENI. This CDR3 is built from 12 residues. The CDR3 bases are TGTGCCAGCTCTCCCGACGGAGGAATGGCTTTCTTT. It is translated as CASSPDGGMAFF.

This chain uses TRBV10-3 with TRBJ2-3; D gene uncertain. Germline values: CDR1 ENHRY, CDR2 SYGVKD. V lost 6 bases to trimming and J lost 6 bases, with 7 bases between them. The CDR3 runs to 11 residues. CDR3 sequence reads: CAISKEDTQYF. The CDR3 nucleotides are TGTGCCATCAGCAAGGAGGATACGCAGTATTTT.

This clone was recorded a few times. The V call is TRBV2, the J call TRBJ1-6; D may be TRBD1 (6 bases). V gave up 8 bases and J gave up 3 bases, with 8 bases separating them. CDR1 is SNHLY and CDR2 is FYNNEI in the germline V gene. The CDR3 is 13 amino acids. DNA for the CDR3: TGTGCCAGCCAGGACAGCTATAATTCACCCCTCCACTTT. It encodes CASQDSYNSPLHF.

This clone was counted once. This chain joins TRBV7-2 and TRBJ2-7, with TRBD2 as a possible D gene (6 bases). The CDR3 sequence is 12 residues long. Germline V lookup: CDR1 SGHTA, CDR2 FQGNSA. V dropped 5 bases and J dropped 7 bases, with 12 bases sitting between them. This CDR3 reads CASSENLAEQYF. CDR3 DNA: TGTGCCAGCAGCGAAAACCTAGCGGAGCAGTACTTC.

The V gene is TRBV6-6, the J gene TRBJ1-3; tentatively, D is TRBD1 (6 bases). Germline-derived CDR1 and CDR2 are MNHNY and SVGAGI (reference sequence). The CDR3 sequence is 13 residues long. V was pared by 8 bases and J by 4 bases, with 12 bases between. DNA of the CDR3: TGTGCCAGCTGCAAGGGGGAAGGAAACACCATATATTTT. The encoded protein is CASCKGEGNTIYF.

This clone was detected only a few times. This sequence joins TRBV19 and TRBJ2-1, with D unclear. The CDR3 has 14 residues. The V gene's germline CDR1 is LNHDA and CDR2 SQIVND (reference sequence). The V end was cut by 5 bases, the J end by 6 bases, with 14 bases between. The CDR3, as DNA: TGTGCCAGTAGTCGAAGTCAGGCCCTCAATGAGCAGTTCTTC. Encoded protein: CASSRSQALNEQFF.

The chain combines TRBV29-1 with TRBJ2-3; 9 bases fit TRBD1. Germline values: CDR1 SQVTM, CDR2 ANQGSEA. V lost 3 bases, J lost 2 bases, and 6 bases stayed unmatched. CDR3 length: 15 amino acids. This CDR3 is CSVERTGVNTDTQYF. The CDR3 nucleotides read TGCAGCGTTGAGAGGACAGGGGTAAACACAGATACGCAGTATTTT.

V is TRBV19 and J is TRBJ2-7; D possibly corresponds to TRBD1 (8 bases). Germline V gives CDR1 LNHDA, CDR2 SQIVND (reference sequence). The CDR3 has 13 amino acids. V dropped 7 bases and J dropped 5 bases, with 15 bases sitting between them. CDR3 amino acids: CASTRTGRDEQYF. CDR3 sequence (DNA): TGTGCCAGTACCAGGACAGGGAGGGACGAGCAGTACTTC.

This clone was seen just once. This chain joins TRBV4-2 and TRBJ2-5, with D possibly matching TRBD2 (6 bases). V was clipped by 0 bases and J by 5 bases, with 16 bases between them. CDR3 size: 16 residues. CDR1 is LGHNA, CDR2 YNFKEQ, per germline. The CDR3: CASSQESGGPWETQYF. The CDR3 DNA follows: TGTGCCAGCAGCCAAGAATCCGGGGGTCCATGGGAGACCCAGTACTTC.

This chain uses TRBV27 with TRBJ2-7, with D possibly TRBD1 on 5 matching bases. The CDR3 sequence is 14 residues long. V shed 5 bases and J shed 2 bases, with 13 bases lying between them. CDR1 MNHEY and CDR2 SMNVEV come from the germline V gene (reference sequence). The CDR3 DNA reads as TGTGCCAGCAGTCCGCGTGGGGCAGCCTACGAGCAGTACTTC. Amino acids: CASSPRGAAYEQYF.

This clone came up a few times. The J gene is TRBJ1-5, the V gene TRBV2; 7 bases line up with TRBD1. CDR1 is SNHLY, CDR2 FYNNEI, per germline. J lost 5 bases, V lost 3 bases, and 1 base had no gene match. There are 13 residues in the CDR3. The CDR3 nucleotides read TGTGCCAGCAGTGAGCAGGGGGATCAGCCCCAGCATTTT. Amino acids: CASSEQGDQPQHF. Variable domain in full (rest from reference TRBV2 and TRBJ1-5): EPEVTQTPSHQVTQMGQEVILRCVPISNHLYFYWYRQILGQKVEFLVSFYNNEISEKSEIFDDQFSVERPDGSNFTLKIRSTKLEDSAMYFCASSEQGDQPQHFGDGTRLSIL.

Points on this clone: The junction departs from germline at one end; a sequencing error may be responsible. The chain joins TRBV7-9 to TRBJ1-2; D gene ambiguous. Germline CDR1 SEHNR, CDR2 FQNEAQ (reference sequence). CDR3 size: 12 residues. CDR3 sequence: CSSSAPGYGYTF. Written as DNA, the CDR3 is TGTTCCAGCAGCGCGCCGGGGTATGGCTACACCTTC.

The chain uses TRBV28 and TRBJ1-2, with 7 bases matching TRBD1. After removal of 6 bases from V and 4 bases from J, the junction contained 2 bases not matched to a gene. Germline V gives CDR1 MDHEN, CDR2 SYDVKM. The CDR3 runs to 12 residues. For the CDR3, the DNA is TGTGCCAGCAGGTGGGACAGCTATGGCTACACCTTC. It specifies CASRWDSYGYTF.

With respect to this clone: A read error is possible here, since a much larger clone lies one base away. The gene calls are TRBV6-5 and TRBJ1-1; unclear D gene. CDR1 is MNHEY, CDR2 SVGAGI, per germline. Between the trimmed V and J ends, which lost 5 bases and 1 base, there was a span of 5 bases. The CDR3 covers 12 residues. The CDR3, as DNA: TGTGCCAGCAGTCGACAGAACACTGAAGCTTTCTTT. Protein product: CASSRQNTEAFF.

The rearrangement uses TRBV30 and TRBJ1-6, with 9 bases matching TRBD1. V dropped 0 bases and J dropped 8; count of bases not matched to a gene: 2. Germline CDR1 reads GTSNPN; CDR2 reads SVGIG (reference sequence). The CDR3 runs to 14 residues. The CDR3: CAWSVQGADSPLHF. Written as DNA, the CDR3 is TGTGCCTGGAGTGTACAGGGGGCCGATTCACCCCTCCACTTT.